These 10 T cell receptor beta chains originate from one sample sequenced in a study of early T cells in non-severe SARS-CoV-2 infection. From the 5' RACE reads, TCRdb called clonotypes with MiXCR, one entry per CDR3 protein. The table has 80,000 to 95,000 distinct CDR3 sequences, roughly 17% seen once; the top ten hold approximately 5.1%. Sequencing was performed on whole blood, taken at baseline. These receptors were obtained from an adult who was a healthcare worker with PCR-confirmed SARS-CoV-2 infection or an uninfected control (not recorded which).

This clonotype has at least ten counts. The chain employs TRBV5-1 and TRBJ2-2; D is uncertain. This CDR3 has 17 residues. V dropped 1 base and J dropped 2 bases, with 15 bases sitting between them. Looked up from germline, CDR1 is SGHRS and CDR2 is YFSETQ. CDR3 DNA sequence: TGCGCCAGCAGCTTGTTCCACGCGAGGTATAACACCGGGGAGCTGTTTTTT. It yields the protein CASSLFHARYNTGELFF.

The chain links TRBV24-1 to TRBJ2-2; D ambiguous. With 9 bases removed from V and 7 bases from J, the gap between germline ends came to 11 bases. CDR1 is KGHDR, CDR2 SFDVKD, per germline. CDR3 length: 12 amino acids. The CDR3 region has the DNA TGTGCCACCGGGAAGTCCGGCGGGGAGCTGTTTTTT. It is translated as CATGKSGGELFF.

This clonotype was observed a few times. The chain combines TRBV5-8 with TRBJ2-7; 9 bases agree with TRBD2. The V gene end was trimmed by 3 bases and the J gene end by 4 bases; junction bases not matched to a gene: 17. CDR3 length: 18 amino acids. CDR1 SGHTS and CDR2 YDEGEE come from the germline V gene. CDR3 sequence: CASSSRRRLAEGKYEQYF. CDR3 sequence (DNA): TGTGCCAGCAGCTCAAGAAGAAGACTAGCGGAAGGGAAGTACGAGCAGTACTTC.

This clonotype was seen a few times. The J gene is TRBJ1-5, the V gene TRBV10-3; D gene ambiguous. The V and J ends lost 3 bases and 9 bases respectively, with 9 bases between them. The germline V gene has CDR1 ENHRY and CDR2 SYGVKD. The CDR3 sequence is 12 residues long. CDR3 sequence reads: CAISDYNGPQHF. CDR3 in DNA: TGTGCCATCAGTGATTACAATGGGCCCCAGCATTTT.

This sequence joins TRBV19 and TRBJ1-2; no clear D gene. The germline V gene encodes CDR1 LNHDA and CDR2 SQIVND (reference sequence). Between the trimmed V and J ends, which lost 5 bases and 7 bases, there was a span of 17 bases. This CDR3 is built from 14 residues. Here the CDR3 DNA reads TGTGCCAGTAGTGGAGTAGACGTTTTTCCTGGCTACACCTTC. As protein: CASSGVDVFPGYTF.

On this clonotype: The junction departs from the called germline gene at one end, perhaps through a read error. The rearrangement uses TRBV9 and TRBJ1-5; D is uncertain. This CDR3 contains 14 residues. Germline CDR1 is SGDLS and CDR2 is YYNGEE. CDR3 in amino acids: CAGSAGFSNQPQHF. Here the CDR3 DNA reads TGTGCCGGCAGCGCCGGTTTTAGCAATCAGCCCCAGCATTTT.

The chain uses TRBV27 and TRBJ1-6; the D gene is possibly TRBD1 (6 bases). Deletions cut 6 bases from V and 8 bases from J, with 8 bases between. CDR3 size: 12 residues. Germline CDR1 is MNHEY and CDR2 is SMNVEV (reference sequence). The CDR3 protein is CASRRGDSPLHF. As DNA, the CDR3 is TGTGCCAGCAGAAGGGGGGATTCACCCCTCCACTTT.

This clonotype has a count of ten or more. This rearrangement joins TRBV29-1 to TRBJ2-2; the D is unclear. The germline V gene encodes CDR1 SQVTM and CDR2 ANQGSEA. V shed 4 bases and J shed 5 bases, with 5 bases lying between them. The CDR3 is 11 amino acids. The CDR3 spells CSVVLTGELFF. CDR3 in DNA: TGCAGCGTTGTCTTGACCGGGGAGCTGTTTTTT.

This chain joins TRBV20-1 and TRBJ2-7; D is possibly TRBD2 (6 bases). V lost 1 base to trimming and J lost 1 base, with 11 bases between them. CDR1 and CDR2 from the germline V gene are DFQATT and SNEGSKA (reference sequence). This CDR3 has 14 residues. The CDR3 is CSARVGGDSYEQYF. The CDR3 nucleotides read TGCAGTGCTAGAGTGGGCGGGGATTCCTACGAGCAGTACTTC.

The rearrangement links TRBV18 to TRBJ2-1, with unresolved D. V lost 3 bases and J lost 10, with 19 bases in between. CDR3 length: 15 amino acids. Germline assignment: CDR1 KGHSH and CDR2 LQKENI. CDR3 DNA: TGTGCCAGCTCACCGAGAAACAAACCAAACCCCGAGCAGTTCTTC. Translated, it gives CASSPRNKPNPEQFF.